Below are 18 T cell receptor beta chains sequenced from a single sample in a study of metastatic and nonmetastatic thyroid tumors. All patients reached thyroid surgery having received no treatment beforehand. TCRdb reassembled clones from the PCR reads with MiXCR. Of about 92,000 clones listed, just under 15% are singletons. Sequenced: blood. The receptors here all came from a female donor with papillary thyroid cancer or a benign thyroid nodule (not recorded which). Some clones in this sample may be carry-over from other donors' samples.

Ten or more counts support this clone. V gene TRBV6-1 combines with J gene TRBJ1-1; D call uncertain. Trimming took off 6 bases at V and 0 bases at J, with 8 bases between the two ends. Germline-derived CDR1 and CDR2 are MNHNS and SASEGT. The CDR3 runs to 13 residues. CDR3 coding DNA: TGTGCCAGCAGGAGAGCTATGAACACTGAAGCTTTCTTT. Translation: CASRRAMNTEAFF.

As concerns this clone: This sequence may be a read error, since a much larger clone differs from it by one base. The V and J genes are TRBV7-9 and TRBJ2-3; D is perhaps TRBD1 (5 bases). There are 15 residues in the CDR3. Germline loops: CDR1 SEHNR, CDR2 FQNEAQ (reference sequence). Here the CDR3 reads CASILGAMGGDTQYF. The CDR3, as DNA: TGTGCCAGCATCTTAGGGGCCATGGGTGGAGATACGCAGTATTTT.

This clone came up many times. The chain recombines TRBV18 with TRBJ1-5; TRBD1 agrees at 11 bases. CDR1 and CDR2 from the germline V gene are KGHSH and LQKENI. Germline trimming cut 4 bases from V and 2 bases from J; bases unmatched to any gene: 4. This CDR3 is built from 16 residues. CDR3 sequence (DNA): TGTGCCAGCTCACAGGACAGGGGGCGAGGCAATCAGCCCCAGCATTTT. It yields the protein CASSQDRGRGNQPQHF.

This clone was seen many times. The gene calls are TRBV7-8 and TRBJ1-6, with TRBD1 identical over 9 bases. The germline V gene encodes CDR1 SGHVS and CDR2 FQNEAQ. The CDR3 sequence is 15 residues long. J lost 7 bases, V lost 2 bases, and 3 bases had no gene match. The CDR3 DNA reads TGTGCCAGCAGCTTAAGGGACAGGGCGAATTCACCCCTCCACTTT. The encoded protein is CASSLRDRANSPLHF.

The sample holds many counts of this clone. This CDR3 is CASSSLAGGPDTQYF. CDR3 in DNA: TGTGCCAGCAGCTCTCTAGCGGGGGGGCCAGATACGCAGTATTTT. The V and J genes are TRBV12-3 or TRBV12-4 and TRBJ2-3; the match to TRBD2 covers 12 bases. The CDR3 covers 15 residues. Unmatched junction bases numbered 5, after V lost 6 bases and J lost 4 bases.

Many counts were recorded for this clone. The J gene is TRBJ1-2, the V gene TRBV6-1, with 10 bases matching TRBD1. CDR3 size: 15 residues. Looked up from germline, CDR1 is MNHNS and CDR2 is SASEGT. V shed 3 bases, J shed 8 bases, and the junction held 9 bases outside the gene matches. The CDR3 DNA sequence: TGTGCCAGCAGTGACCGGACGGGACAGGGGTGGGGCTACACCTTC. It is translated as CASSDRTGQGWGYTF.

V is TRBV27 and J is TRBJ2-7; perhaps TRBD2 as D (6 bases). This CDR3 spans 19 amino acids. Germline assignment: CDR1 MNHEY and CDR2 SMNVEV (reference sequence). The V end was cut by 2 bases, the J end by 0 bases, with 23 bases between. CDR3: CASSLRRAIGATNSYEQYF. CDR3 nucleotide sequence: TGTGCCAGCAGTTTAAGGAGGGCTATCGGGGCCACGAACTCCTACGAGCAGTACTTC.

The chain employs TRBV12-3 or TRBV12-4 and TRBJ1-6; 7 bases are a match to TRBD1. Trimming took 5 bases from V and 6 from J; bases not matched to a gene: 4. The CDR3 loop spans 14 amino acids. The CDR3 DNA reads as TGTGCCAGCAGTCATAGGGGGCTTAATTCACCCCTCCACTTT. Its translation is CASSHRGLNSPLHF.

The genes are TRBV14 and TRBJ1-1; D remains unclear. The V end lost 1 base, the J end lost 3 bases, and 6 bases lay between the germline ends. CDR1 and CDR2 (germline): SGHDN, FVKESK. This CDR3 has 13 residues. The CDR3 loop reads CASSQGLYTEAFF. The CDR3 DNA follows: TGTGCCAGCAGCCAAGGCCTTTACACTGAAGCTTTCTTT.

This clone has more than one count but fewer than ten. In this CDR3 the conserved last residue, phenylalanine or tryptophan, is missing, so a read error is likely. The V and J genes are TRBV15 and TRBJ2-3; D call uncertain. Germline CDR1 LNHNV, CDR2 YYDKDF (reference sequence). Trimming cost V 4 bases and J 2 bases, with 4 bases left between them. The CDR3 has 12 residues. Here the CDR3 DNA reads TGTGCCACCAGCACATCCACAGATACGCAGTATCTT. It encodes CATSTSTDTQYL.

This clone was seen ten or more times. CDR3 in DNA: TGCAGTGCTAGGGGAGGGTTCGAGCAGTACTTC. Amino acid sequence: CSARGGFEQYF. This chain uses TRBV20-1 with TRBJ2-7, with TRBD2 matching 7 bases. V trimming: 3 bases; J trimming: 6 bases; junction bases outside the gene matches: 2. The germline V gene encodes CDR1 DFQATT and CDR2 SNEGSKA (reference sequence). CDR3 length: 11 amino acids.

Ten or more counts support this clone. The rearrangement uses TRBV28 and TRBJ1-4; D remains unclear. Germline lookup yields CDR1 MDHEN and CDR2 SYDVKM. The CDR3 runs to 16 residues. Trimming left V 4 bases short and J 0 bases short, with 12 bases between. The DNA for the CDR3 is TGTGCCAGCAGTTCCCCGCGAGGTCCAACTAATGAAAAACTGTTTTTT. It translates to CASSSPRGPTNEKLFF.

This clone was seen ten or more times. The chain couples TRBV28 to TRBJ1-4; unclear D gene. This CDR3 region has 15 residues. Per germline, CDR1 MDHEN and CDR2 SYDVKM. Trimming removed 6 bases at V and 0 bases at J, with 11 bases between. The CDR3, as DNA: TGTGCCAGCAGACCCGAGCCTGCAACTAATGAAAAACTGTTTTTT. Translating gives CASRPEPATNEKLFF.

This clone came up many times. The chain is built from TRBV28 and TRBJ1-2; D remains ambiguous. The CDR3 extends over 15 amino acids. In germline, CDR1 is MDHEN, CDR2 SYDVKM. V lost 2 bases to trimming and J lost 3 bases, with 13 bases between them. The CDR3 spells CASSLKEASDYGYTF. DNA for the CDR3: TGTGCCAGCAGTTTAAAGGAGGCCAGCGACTATGGCTACACCTTC.

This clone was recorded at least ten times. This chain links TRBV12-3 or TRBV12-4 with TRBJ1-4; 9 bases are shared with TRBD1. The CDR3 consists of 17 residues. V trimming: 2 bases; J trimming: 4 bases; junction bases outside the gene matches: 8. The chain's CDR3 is CASSLFTGGAGNEKLFF. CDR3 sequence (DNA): TGTGCCAGCAGTTTATTTACAGGGGGCGCAGGTAATGAAAAACTGTTTTTT.

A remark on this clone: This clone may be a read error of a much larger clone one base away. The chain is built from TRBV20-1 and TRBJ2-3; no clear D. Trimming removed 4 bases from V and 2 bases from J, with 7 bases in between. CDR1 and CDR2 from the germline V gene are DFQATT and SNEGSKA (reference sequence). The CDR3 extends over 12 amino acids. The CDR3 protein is CSAIFPTDTQYF. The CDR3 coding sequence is TGCAGTGCTATTTTCCCCACAGATACGCAGTATTTT.

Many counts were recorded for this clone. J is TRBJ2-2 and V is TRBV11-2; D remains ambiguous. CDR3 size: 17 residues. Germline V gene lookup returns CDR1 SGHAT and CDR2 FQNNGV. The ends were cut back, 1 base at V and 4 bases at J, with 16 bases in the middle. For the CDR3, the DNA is TGTGCCAGCAGCTTAGGGTGGTCTAGGGATCCCACCGGGGAGCTGTTTTTT. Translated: CASSLGWSRDPTGELFF.

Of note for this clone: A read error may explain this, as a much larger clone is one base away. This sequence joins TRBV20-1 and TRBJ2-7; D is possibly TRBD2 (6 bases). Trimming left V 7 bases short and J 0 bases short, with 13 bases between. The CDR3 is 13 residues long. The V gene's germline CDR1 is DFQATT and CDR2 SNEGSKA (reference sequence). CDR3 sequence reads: CSDSLRGSYEQYF. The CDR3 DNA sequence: TGCAGTGATAGTCTGCGGGGCTCCTACGAGCAGTACTTC.